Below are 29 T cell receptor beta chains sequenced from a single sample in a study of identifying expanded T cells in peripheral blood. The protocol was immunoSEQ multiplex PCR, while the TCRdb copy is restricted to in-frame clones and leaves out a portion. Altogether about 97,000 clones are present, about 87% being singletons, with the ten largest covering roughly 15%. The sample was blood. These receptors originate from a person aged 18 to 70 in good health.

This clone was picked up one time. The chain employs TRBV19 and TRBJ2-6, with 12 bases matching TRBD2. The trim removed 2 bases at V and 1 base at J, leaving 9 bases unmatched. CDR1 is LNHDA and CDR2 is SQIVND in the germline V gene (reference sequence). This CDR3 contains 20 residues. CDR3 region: CASSIRPLAGGPSGANVLTF. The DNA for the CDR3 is TGTGCCAGTAGTATAAGGCCGCTAGCGGGAGGGCCTTCTGGGGCCAACGTCCTGACTTTC.

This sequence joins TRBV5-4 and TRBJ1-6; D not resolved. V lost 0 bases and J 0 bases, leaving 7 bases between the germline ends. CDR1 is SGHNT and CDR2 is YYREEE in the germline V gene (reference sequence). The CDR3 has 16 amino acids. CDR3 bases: TGTGCCAGCAGCTTGGAGGGAAGCTCCTATAATTCACCCCTCCACTTT. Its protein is CASSLEGSSYNSPLHF.

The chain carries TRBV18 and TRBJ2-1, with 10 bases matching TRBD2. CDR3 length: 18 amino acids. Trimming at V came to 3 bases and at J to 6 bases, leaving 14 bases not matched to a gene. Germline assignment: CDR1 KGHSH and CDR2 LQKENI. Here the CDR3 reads CASSPQASGRAPGNEQFF. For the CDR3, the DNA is TGTGCCAGCTCACCCCAGGCCAGCGGGAGGGCCCCTGGCAATGAGCAGTTCTTC.

In DNA form, the CDR3 reads TGTGCCAGCAGTTACTCCGGGATGACCGGGGAGCTGTTTTTT. It codes for CASSYSGMTGELFF. The chain joins TRBV6-6 to TRBJ2-2; a weak D match, TRBD2 (5 bases). Germline CDR1 MNHNY, CDR2 SVGAGI (reference sequence). V dropped 0 bases and J dropped 5 bases, with 7 bases sitting between them. The CDR3 contains 14 residues.

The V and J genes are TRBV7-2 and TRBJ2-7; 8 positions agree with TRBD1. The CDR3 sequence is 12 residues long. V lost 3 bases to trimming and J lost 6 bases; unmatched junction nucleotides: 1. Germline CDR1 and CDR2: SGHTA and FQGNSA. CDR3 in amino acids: CASSFTGGEQYF. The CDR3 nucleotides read TGTGCCAGCAGCTTTACAGGGGGCGAGCAGTACTTC.

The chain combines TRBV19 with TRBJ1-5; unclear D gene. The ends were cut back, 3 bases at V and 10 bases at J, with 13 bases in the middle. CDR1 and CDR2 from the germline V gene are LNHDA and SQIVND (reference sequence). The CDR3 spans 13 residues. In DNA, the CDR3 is TGTGCCAGTAGTATTCAAGTACAAGCACCCCAGCATTTT. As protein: CASSIQVQAPQHF.

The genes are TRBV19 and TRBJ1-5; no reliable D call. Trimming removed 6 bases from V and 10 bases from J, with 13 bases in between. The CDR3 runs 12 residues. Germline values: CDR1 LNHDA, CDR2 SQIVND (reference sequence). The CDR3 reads CASRERREPQHF. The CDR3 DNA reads TGTGCCAGTAGGGAGCGGAGGGAACCCCAGCATTTT.

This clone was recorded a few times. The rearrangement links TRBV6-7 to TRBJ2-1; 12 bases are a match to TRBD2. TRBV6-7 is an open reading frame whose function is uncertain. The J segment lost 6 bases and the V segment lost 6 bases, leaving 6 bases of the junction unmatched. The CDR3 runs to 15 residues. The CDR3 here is CASRTRTSGTNEQFF. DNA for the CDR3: TGTGCCAGCAGAACAAGGACTAGCGGGACCAATGAGCAGTTCTTC.

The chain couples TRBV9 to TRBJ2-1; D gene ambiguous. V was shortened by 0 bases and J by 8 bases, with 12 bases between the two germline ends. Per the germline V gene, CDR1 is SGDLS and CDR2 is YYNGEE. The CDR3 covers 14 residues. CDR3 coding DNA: TGTGCCAGCAGCGTAGGCCGCAGCCATCATGAGCAGTTCTTC. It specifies CASSVGRSHHEQFF.

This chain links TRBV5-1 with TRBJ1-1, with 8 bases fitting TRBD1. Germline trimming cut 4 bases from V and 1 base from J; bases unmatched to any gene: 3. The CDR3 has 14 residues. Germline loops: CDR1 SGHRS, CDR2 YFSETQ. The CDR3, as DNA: TGCGCCAGCAGCCACGGGACAGGGAACACTGAAGCTTTCTTT. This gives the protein CASSHGTGNTEAFF.

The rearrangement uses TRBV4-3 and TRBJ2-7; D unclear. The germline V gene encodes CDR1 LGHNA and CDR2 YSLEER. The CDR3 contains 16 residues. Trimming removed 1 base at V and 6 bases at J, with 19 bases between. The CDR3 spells CASSQGYQAPPGEQYF. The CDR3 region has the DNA TGCGCCAGCAGCCAAGGATATCAGGCCCCTCCCGGCGAGCAGTACTTC.

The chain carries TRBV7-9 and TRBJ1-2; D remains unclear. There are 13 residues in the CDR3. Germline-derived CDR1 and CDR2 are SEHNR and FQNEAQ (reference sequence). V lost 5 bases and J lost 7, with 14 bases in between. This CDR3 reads CASSAQIAGGYTF. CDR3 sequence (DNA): TGTGCCAGCAGCGCCCAGATTGCGGGTGGCTACACCTTC.

The CDR3 DNA sequence: TGTGCCAGCATCCTGGGGCGGGGAGAGACCCAGTACTTC. Translating gives CASILGRGETQYF. The chain recombines TRBV7-6 with TRBJ2-5; tentatively, D is TRBD2 (6 bases). The V gene lost 7 bases and the J gene lost 4 bases, with 13 bases spanning the gap. This CDR3 has 13 amino acids. Germline V gives CDR1 SGHVS, CDR2 FNYEAQ.

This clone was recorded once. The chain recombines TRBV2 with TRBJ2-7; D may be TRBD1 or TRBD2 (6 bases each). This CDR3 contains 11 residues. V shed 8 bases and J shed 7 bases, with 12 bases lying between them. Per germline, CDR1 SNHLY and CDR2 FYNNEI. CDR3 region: CASGGQPEQYF. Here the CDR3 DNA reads TGTGCCAGCGGGGGGCAGCCAGAGCAGTACTTC.

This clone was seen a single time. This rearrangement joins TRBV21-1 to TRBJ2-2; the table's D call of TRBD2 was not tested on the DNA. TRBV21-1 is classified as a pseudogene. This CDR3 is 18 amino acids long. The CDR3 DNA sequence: TGTGCCAGCAGCTCCTGGCCGCTGGGCGGGGCGAACACCGGGGAGCTGTTTTTT. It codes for CASSSWPLGGANTGELFF.

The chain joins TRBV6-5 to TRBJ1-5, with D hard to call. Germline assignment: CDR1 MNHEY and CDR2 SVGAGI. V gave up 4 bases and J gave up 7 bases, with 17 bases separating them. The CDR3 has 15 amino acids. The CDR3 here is CASSSQEGGEQPQHF. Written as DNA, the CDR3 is TGTGCCAGCAGTTCCCAGGAGGGCGGGGAGCAGCCCCAGCATTTT.

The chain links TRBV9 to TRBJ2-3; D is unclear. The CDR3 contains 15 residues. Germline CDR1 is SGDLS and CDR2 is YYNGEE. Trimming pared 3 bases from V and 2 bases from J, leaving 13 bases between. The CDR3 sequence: CASSGRIITTDTQYF. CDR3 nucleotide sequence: TGTGCCAGCAGCGGGCGGATAATCACCACAGATACGCAGTATTTT.

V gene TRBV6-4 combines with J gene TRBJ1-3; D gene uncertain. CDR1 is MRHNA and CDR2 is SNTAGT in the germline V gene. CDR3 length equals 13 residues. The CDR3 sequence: CDTRRSSGNTIYF. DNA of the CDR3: TGTGACACCAGGCGAAGCTCTGGAAACACCATATATTTT.

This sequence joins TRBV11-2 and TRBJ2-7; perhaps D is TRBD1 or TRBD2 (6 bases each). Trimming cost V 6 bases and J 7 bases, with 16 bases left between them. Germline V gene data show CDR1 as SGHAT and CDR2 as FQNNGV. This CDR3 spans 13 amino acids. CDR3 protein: CASSQRGVWEQYF. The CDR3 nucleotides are TGTGCCAGCAGTCAGAGGGGGGTGTGGGAGCAGTACTTC.

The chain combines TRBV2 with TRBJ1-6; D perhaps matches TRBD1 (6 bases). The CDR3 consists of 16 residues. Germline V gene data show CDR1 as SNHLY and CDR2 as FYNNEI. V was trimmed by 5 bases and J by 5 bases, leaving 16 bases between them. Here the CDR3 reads CASSKGSGHNNSPLHF. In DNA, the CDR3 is TGTGCCAGCAGTAAAGGGTCGGGACACAATAATTCACCCCTCCACTTT.

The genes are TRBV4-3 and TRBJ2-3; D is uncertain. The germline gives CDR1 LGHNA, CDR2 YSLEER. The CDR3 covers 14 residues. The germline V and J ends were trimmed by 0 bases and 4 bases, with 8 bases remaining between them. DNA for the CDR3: TGCGCCAGCAGCCAAGATGGGCTAGCAGATACGCAGTATTTT. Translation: CASSQDGLADTQYF.

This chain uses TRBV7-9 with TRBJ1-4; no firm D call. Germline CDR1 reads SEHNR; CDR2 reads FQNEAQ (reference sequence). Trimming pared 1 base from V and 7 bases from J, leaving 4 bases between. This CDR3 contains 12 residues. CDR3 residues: CASSLVGEKLFF. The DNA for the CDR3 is TGTGCCAGCAGCTTAGTCGGTGAAAAACTGTTTTTT.

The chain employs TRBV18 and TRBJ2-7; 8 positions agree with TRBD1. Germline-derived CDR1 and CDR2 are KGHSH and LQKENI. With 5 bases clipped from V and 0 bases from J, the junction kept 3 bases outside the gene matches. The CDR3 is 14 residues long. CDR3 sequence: CASSWDRTSYEQYF. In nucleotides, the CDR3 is TGTGCCAGCTCATGGGACAGGACCTCCTACGAGCAGTACTTC.

The chain's CDR3 is CASSLLGLAGKDTQYF. Here the CDR3 DNA reads TGTGCCAGCAGTTTACTTGGACTAGCGGGGAAAGATACGCAGTATTTT. The gene calls are TRBV27 and TRBJ2-3, with TRBD2 identical over 12 bases. Germline trimming cut 2 bases from V and 5 bases from J; bases unmatched to any gene: 5. Germline-derived CDR1 and CDR2 are MNHEY and SMNVEV (reference sequence). The CDR3 covers 16 residues.

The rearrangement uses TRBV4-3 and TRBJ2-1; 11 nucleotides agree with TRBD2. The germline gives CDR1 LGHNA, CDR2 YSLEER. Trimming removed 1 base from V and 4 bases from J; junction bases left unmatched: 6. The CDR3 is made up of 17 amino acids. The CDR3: CASSQVTSGEPYNEQFF. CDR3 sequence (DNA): TGCGCCAGCAGCCAAGTGACTAGCGGGGAGCCATACAATGAGCAGTTCTTC.

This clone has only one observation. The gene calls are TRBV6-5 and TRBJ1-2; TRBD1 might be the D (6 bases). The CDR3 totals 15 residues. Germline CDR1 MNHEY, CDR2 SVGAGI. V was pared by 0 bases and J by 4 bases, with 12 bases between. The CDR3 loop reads CASSYSGAGLYGYTF. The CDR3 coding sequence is TGTGCCAGCAGTTACTCGGGGGCGGGTCTCTATGGCTACACCTTC.

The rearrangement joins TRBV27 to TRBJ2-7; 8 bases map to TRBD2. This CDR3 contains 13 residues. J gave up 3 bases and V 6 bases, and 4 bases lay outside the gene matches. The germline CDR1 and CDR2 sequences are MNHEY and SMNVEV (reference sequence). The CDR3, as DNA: TGTGCCAGCAGCTACGGGACTAGCTACGAGCAGTACTTC. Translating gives CASSYGTSYEQYF.

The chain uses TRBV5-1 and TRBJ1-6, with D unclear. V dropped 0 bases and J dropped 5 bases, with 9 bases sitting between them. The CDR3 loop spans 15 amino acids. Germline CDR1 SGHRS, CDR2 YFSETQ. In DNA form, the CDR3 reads TGCGCCAGCAGCTTGGCGGGAGGCAATAATTCACCCCTCCACTTT. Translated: CASSLAGGNNSPLHF.

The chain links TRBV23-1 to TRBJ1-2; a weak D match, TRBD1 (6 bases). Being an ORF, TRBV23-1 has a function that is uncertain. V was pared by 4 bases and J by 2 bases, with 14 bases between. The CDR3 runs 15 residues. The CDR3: CASSPRYRVNYGYTF. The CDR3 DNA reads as TGCGCCAGCAGTCCCCGGTACAGGGTGAACTATGGCTACACCTTC.